This entry features one T cell receptor (beta chain) sequence. CDR1 is SNHLY and CDR2 is FYNNEI in the germline V gene. After removal of 4 bases from V and 10 bases from J, the junction contained 3 bases not matched to a gene. The CDR3 sequence is 14 residues long. The data derive from a study of shared clonotypes between healthy human individuals. Study overall: Donors had three CD4 naive, three CD4 memory, two CD8 naive and one CD8 memory plate apiece.

Profiling relied on immunoSEQ multiplex PCR, and the TCRdb table lists in-frame clones only, not all of them. The profile shows more than 2,000,000 clones, more than 80% of them singletons. The material sequenced was naive CD4+ T cells sorted from blood. Subset of the sample: CD45RA+ positively selected. The chain employs TRBV2 and TRBJ2-1, with 14 bases lining up with TRBD2. The clonotype originates from a man in his late teens or twenties in good health. CDR3 nucleotide sequence: TGTGCCAGCAGTGCCGGGACTAGCGGGAGCGAGCAGTTCTTC. This codes for CASSAGTSGSEQFF.